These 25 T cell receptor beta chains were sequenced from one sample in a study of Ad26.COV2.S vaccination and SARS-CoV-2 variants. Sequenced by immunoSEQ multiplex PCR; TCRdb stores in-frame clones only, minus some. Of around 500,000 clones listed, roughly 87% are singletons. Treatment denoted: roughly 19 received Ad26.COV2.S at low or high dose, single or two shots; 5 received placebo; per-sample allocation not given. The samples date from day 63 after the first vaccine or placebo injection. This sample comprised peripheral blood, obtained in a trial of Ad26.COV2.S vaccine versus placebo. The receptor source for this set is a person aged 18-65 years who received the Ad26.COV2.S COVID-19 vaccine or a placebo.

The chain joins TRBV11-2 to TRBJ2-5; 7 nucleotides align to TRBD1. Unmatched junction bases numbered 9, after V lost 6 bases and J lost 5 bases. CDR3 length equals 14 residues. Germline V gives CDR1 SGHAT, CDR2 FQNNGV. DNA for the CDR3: TGTGCCAGCAGTTTAACAGGGGCCGGGGAGACCCAGTACTTC. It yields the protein CASSLTGAGETQYF.

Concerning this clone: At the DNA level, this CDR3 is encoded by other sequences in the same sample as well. CDR3 nucleotides: TGTGCCAGCAGTCCCAGAAACACTGAAGCTTTCTTT. It codes for CASSPRNTEAFF. The J gene is TRBJ1-1, the V gene TRBV6-5, with D unclear. Trimming removed 5 bases at V and 2 bases at J, with 6 bases between. This CDR3 has 12 amino acids. Germline V gene sequence: CDR1 MNHEY, CDR2 SVGAGI.

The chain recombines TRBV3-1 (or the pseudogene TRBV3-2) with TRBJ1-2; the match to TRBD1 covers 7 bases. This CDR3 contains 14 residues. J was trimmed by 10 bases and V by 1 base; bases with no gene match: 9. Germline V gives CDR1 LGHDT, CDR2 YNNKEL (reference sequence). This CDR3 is CASSQVGGQRPYTF. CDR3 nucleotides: TGTGCCAGCAGCCAAGTAGGGGGACAGCGCCCCTACACCTTC.

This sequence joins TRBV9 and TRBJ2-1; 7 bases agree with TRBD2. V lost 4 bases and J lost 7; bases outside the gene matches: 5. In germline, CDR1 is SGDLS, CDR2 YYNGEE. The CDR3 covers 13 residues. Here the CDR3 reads CASSPSGVNEQFF. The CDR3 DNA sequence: TGTGCCAGCAGCCCGAGCGGGGTAAATGAGCAGTTCTTC.

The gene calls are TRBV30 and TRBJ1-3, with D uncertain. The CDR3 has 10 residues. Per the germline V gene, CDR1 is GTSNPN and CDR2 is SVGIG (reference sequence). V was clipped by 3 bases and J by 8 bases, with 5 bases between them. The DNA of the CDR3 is TGTGCCTGGAGCCACCACACCATATATTTT. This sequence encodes CAWSHHTIYF.

The chain's CDR3 is CASSVQGYTDTQYF. The DNA of the CDR3 is TGTGCCAGCAGTGTGCAGGGTTATACAGATACGCAGTATTTT. The chain combines TRBV2 with TRBJ2-3, with D tentatively TRBD1 (5 bases). Germline CDR1 reads SNHLY; CDR2 reads FYNNEI. This CDR3 spans 14 amino acids. V was shortened by 4 bases and J by 3 bases, with 11 bases between the two germline ends.

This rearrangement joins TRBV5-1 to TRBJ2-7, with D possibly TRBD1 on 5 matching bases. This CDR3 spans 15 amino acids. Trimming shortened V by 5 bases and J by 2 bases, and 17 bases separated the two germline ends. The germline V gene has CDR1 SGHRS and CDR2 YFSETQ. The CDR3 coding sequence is TGCGCCAGCAGTAACCCGCCCGACAGTACCTACGAGCAGTACTTC. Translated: CASSNPPDSTYEQYF.

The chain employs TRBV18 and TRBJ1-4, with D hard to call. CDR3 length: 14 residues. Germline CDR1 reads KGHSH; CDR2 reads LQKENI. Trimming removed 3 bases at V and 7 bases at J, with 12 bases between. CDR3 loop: CASSPSRAPEKLFF. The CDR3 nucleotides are TGTGCCAGCTCACCGAGTAGGGCTCCTGAAAAACTGTTTTTT.

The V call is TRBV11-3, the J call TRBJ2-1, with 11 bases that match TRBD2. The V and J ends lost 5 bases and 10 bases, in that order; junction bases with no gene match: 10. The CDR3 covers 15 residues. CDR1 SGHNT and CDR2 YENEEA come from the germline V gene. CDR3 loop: CASSDSGLAGREQFF. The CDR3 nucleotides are TGTGCCAGCAGCGATTCTGGACTAGCGGGTAGGGAGCAGTTCTTC.

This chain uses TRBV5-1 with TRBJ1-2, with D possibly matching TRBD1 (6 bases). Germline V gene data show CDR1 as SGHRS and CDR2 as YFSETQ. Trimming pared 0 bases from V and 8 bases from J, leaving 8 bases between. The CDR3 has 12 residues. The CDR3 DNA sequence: TGCGCCAGCAGCTTGGCAGGGGAAGGCTACACCTTC. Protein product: CASSLAGEGYTF.

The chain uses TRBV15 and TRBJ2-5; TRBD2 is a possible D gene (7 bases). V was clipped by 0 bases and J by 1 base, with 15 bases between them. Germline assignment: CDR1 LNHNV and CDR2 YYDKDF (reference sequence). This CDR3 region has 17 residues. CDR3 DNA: TGTGCCACCAGCAGAGATCTCCTCGCGGGGGCCCAAGAGACCCAGTACTTC. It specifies CATSRDLLAGAQETQYF. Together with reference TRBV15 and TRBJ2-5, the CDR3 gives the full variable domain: DAMVIQNPRYQVTQFGKPVTLSCSQTLNHNVMYWYQQKSSQAPKLLFHYYDKDFNNEADTPDNFQSRRPNTSFCFLDIRSPGLGDTAMYLCATSRDLLAGAQETQYFGPGTRLLVL.

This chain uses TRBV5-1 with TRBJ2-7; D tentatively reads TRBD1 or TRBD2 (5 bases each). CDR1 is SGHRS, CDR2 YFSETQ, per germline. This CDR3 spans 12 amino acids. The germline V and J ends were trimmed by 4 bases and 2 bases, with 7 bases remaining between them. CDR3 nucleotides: TGCGCCAGCAGCCGGGACCCCTACGAGCAGTACTTC. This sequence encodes CASSRDPYEQYF.

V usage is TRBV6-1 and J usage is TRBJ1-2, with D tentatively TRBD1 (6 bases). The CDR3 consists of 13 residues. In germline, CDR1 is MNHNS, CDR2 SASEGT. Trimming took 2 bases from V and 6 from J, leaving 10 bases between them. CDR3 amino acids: CASSEKDRDGYTF. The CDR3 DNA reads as TGTGCCAGCAGTGAAAAGGACAGAGATGGCTACACCTTC.

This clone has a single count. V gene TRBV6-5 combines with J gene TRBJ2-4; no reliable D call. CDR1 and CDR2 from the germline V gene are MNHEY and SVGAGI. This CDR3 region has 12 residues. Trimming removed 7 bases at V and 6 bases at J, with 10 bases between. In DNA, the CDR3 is TGTGCCAGCACCCTGAGGACAAACATTCAGTACTTC. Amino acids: CASTLRTNIQYF.

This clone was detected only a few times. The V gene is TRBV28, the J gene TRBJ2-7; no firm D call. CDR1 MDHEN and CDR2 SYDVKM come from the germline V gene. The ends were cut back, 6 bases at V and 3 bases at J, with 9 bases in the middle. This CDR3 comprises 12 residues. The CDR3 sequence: CASSNHFYEQYF. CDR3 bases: TGTGCCAGCAGCAACCATTTCTACGAGCAGTACTTC.

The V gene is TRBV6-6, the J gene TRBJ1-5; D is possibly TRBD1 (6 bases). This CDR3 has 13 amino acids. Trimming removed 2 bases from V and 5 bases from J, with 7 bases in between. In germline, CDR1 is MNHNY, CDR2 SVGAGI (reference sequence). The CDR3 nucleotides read TGTGCCAGCAGTTACGAGGGGGATCAGCCCCAGCATTTT. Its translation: CASSYEGDQPQHF.

CDR3 sequence: CASQSGAGNTIYF. The DNA for the CDR3 is TGCGCCAGCCAGAGCGGGGCTGGAAACACCATATATTTT. V gene TRBV5-1 combines with J gene TRBJ1-3; no definite D call. Per germline, CDR1 SGHRS and CDR2 YFSETQ. The CDR3 has 13 residues. V was clipped by 7 bases and J by 2 bases, with 10 bases between them.

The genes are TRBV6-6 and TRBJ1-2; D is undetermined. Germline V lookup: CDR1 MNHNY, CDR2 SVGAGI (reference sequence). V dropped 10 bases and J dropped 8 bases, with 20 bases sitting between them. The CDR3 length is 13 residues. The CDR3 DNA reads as TGTGCCAACCGGCCCTCAGATTTGGGGGGCTACACCTTC. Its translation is CANRPSDLGGYTF.

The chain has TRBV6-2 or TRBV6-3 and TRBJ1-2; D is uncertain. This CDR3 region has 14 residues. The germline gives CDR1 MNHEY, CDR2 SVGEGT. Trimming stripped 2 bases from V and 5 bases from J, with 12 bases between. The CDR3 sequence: CASSYNGNLYGYTF. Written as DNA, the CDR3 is TGTGCCAGCAGTTACAACGGAAACTTATATGGCTACACCTTC.

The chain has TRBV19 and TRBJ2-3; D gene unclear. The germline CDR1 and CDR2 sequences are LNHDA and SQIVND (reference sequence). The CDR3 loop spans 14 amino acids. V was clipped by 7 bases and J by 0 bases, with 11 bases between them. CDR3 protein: CASKWQSSTDTQYF. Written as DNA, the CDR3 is TGTGCCAGTAAGTGGCAGTCTAGCACAGATACGCAGTATTTT.

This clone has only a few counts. CDR3 nucleotides: TGTGCTAGTGGACCGGGGACAGGGGCCTCCTATGGCTACACCTTC. This translates into CASGPGTGASYGYTF. The chain links TRBV12-5 to TRBJ1-2, with TRBD1 identical over 10 bases. This CDR3 is built from 15 residues. Trimming removed 6 bases from V and 4 bases from J; junction bases left unmatched: 8. In germline, CDR1 is LGHNT, CDR2 FRNRAP.

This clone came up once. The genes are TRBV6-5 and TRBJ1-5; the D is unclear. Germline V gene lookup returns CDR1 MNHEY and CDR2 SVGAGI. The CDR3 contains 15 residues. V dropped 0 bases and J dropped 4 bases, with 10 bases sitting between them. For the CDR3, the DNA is TGTGCCAGCAGTTACTCGGCCCTCGGGAATCAGCCCCAGCATTTT. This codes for CASSYSALGNQPQHF.

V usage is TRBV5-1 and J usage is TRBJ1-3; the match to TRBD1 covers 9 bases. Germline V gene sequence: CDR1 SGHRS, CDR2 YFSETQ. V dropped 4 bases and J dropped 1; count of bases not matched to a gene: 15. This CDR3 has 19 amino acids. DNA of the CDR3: TGCGCCAGCAGCCTGTTTTCGGTGGGACAGGGTGGATCTGGAAACACCATATATTTT. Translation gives CASSLFSVGQGGSGNTIYF.

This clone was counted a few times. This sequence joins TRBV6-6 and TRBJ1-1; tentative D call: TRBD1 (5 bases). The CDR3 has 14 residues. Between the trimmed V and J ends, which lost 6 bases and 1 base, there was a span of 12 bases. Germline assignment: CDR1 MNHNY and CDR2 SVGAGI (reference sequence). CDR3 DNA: TGTGCCAGCAGCCGACCCGGGACGAACACTGAAGCTTTCTTT. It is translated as CASSRPGTNTEAFF.

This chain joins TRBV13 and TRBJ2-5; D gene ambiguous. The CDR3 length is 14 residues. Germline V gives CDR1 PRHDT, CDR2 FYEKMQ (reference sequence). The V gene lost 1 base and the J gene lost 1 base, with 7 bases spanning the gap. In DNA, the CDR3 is TGTGCCAGCAGCTTAGCGGCTATCCAAGAGACCCAGTACTTC. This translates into CASSLAAIQETQYF.